This TCR beta chain was sequenced for a study of long-term antiretroviral therapy in people with HIV. Among participants with HIV, every one received treatment in the United States. The samples comprised roughly 1-10 million cryopreserved PBMC ahead of DNA extraction. An immunoSEQ assay, version v3.0, was performed at survey level. Profiled with immunoSEQ multiplex PCR; TCRdb holds only in-frame clones, not every one. This table has around 11,000 clones, 81% appearing once. A word on this clone: No antigen is known for it.

Study-level findings and limits: Blood dating 2004 to 2017 may reflect older ART regimens. Pre-ART expanded clones dominated the repertoire at every time point.

Material: unsorted PBMCs, obtained 1.8 years after starting antiretroviral therapy. The receptor comes from a man between 35 and 55 years old with HIV.

CDR3 amino acids: CAISRGTGTYEQYF. CDR3 bases: TGTGCCATCAGTCGTGGGACAGGGACCTACGAGCAGTACTTC. The chain has TRBV10-3 and TRBJ2-7; 9 bases align to TRBD1. J gave up 2 bases and V 5 bases, and 4 bases lay outside the gene matches. The CDR3 loop spans 14 amino acids. CDR1 and CDR2 from the germline V gene are ENHRY and SYGVKD.